This T cell receptor (beta chain) was found in a study of blood T cells in healthy people across ages. Each donor gave around 9.3 milliliters of peripheral blood. Total RNA was isolated from each sample in quantities of at least 5.5 micrograms. Through a sample-barcoded 5' primer and a J-beta primer mix, a second PCR was run for roughly 6 to 12 cycles. TCRdb itself ran the 5' RACE reads through MiXCR, one entry per CDR3 protein. The table has around 2 million distinct CDR3 sequences, roughly two fifths seen once. A few counts support this clonotype. CDR3 length: 12 amino acids. Per the germline V gene, CDR1 is SQVTM and CDR2 is ANQGSEA. The ends were cut back, 4 bases at V and 9 bases at J, with 13 bases in the middle.

The receptor's source is a human donor in good health. V usage is TRBV29-1 and J usage is TRBJ2-4; D gene ambiguous. Material for sequencing was blood. The CDR3 sequence: CSVVWATGIQYF. In DNA, the CDR3 is TGCAGCGTTGTCTGGGCTACCGGCATTCAGTACTTC.